These T cell receptor beta chains were read from a single sample in a study of T cells in Graves' hyperthyroidism and ophthalmopathy. TCRdb reprocessed the multiplex PCR reads with MiXCR, giving one entry per CDR3 protein. The table shows around 200,000 distinct CDR3 sequences, with approximately 15% occurring only once. The sample comprised blood. These receptors came from a woman aged 45-65 years with Graves' hyperthyroidism. Each CDR3 is given with its conserved first and last residue.

CDR3 protein: CSARPVAGEGSTDTQYF
J gene: TRBJ2-3
V gene: TRBV20-1

CDR3 protein: CASSVDQGLSEAFF
J gene: TRBJ1-1
V gene: TRBV9

CDR3 protein: CASRAGTDSYEQYF
J gene: TRBJ2-7
V gene: TRBV2

CDR3 protein: CAIPGGKYSNQPQHF
J gene: TRBJ1-5
V gene: TRBV6-1

CDR3 protein: CASSQEAGTGAAGELFF
J gene: TRBJ2-2
V gene: TRBV4-1

CDR3 protein: CSAWVSGANVLTF
J gene: TRBJ2-6
V gene: TRBV20-1

CDR3 protein: CASSFYNEQFF
J gene: TRBJ2-1
V gene: TRBV7-2

CDR3 protein: CASSLPGQGEANYGYTF
J gene: TRBJ1-2
V gene: TRBV12-3/TRBV12-4

CDR3 protein: CASSKLYTSPRNQPQHF
J gene: TRBJ1-5
V gene: TRBV6-1

CDR3 protein: CANRPDRGDYGYTF
J gene: TRBJ1-2
V gene: TRBV2

CDR3 protein: CASSTAGTNEKLFF
J gene: TRBJ1-4
V gene: TRBV18

CDR3 protein: CASSGFQETQYF
J gene: TRBJ2-5
V gene: TRBV12-3/TRBV12-4

CDR3 protein: CATRGGGGTITDTQYF
J gene: TRBJ2-3
V gene: TRBV24-1

CDR3 protein: CASSRLGQGDGLFF
J gene: TRBJ2-1
V gene: TRBV6-1

CDR3 protein: CASSEAGLAGNEQFF
J gene: TRBJ2-1
V gene: TRBV6-1

CDR3 protein: CSARPAGPGQRLEQYF
J gene: TRBJ2-7
V gene: TRBV20-1

CDR3 protein: CASSSGLAPDTQYF
J gene: TRBJ2-3
V gene: TRBV7-2

CDR3 protein: CASSLVPGLVSLEQYF
J gene: TRBJ2-7
V gene: TRBV5-6

CDR3 protein: CASSYSTAPAYEQYF
J gene: TRBJ2-7
V gene: TRBV6-5

CDR3 protein: CASSQSHISSYEQYF
J gene: TRBJ2-7
V gene: TRBV14

CDR3 protein: CASFGSTEAFF
J gene: TRBJ1-1
V gene: TRBV28

CDR3 protein: CASSPRVGGTSGYEQYF
J gene: TRBJ2-7
V gene: TRBV11-2

CDR3 protein: CASSLEGGRVDTQYF
J gene: TRBJ2-3
V gene: TRBV5-1

CDR3 protein: CASSLPGPPLRETQYF
J gene: TRBJ2-5
V gene: TRBV7-9

CDR3 protein: CASSPRLQETQYF
J gene: TRBJ2-5
V gene: TRBV18

CDR3 protein: CASSTRQGEKLFF
J gene: TRBJ1-4
V gene: TRBV4-1

CDR3 protein: CASSLMEDQPQHF
J gene: TRBJ1-5
V gene: TRBV11-2

CDR3 protein: CASLYPGTGLNTQYF
J gene: TRBJ2-3
V gene: TRBV11-2

CDR3 protein: CASSLLAGQGTGELFF
J gene: TRBJ2-2
V gene: TRBV5-6

CDR3 protein: CASSYSARGNTEAFF
J gene: TRBJ1-1
V gene: TRBV6-5

CDR3 protein: CASKGQLRNTEAFF
J gene: TRBJ1-1
V gene: TRBV28

CDR3 protein: CASRGGLDRDEQYF
J gene: TRBJ2-7
V gene: TRBV5-4

CDR3 protein: CSARIGAINQPQHF
J gene: TRBJ1-5
V gene: TRBV20-1

CDR3 protein: CASSRLRSGELFF
J gene: TRBJ2-2
V gene: TRBV3-1

CDR3 protein: CASSPSDRYEQYF
J gene: TRBJ2-7
V gene: TRBV3-1

CDR3 protein: CASSVGTSGTQETQYF
J gene: TRBJ2-5
V gene: TRBV2

CDR3 protein: CASSPIDRGQYF
J gene: TRBJ2-5
V gene: TRBV7-2

CDR3 protein: CASSYGLGANVLTF
J gene: TRBJ2-6
V gene: TRBV6-5

CDR3 protein: CASSRQGAVETQYF
J gene: TRBJ2-5
V gene: TRBV28

CDR3 protein: CSARVSGNQPQHF
J gene: TRBJ1-5
V gene: TRBV20-1

CDR3 protein: CASSLDRSTSPLHF
J gene: TRBJ1-6
V gene: TRBV7-9

CDR3 protein: CASSQVSTVMVNEQYF
J gene: TRBJ2-7
V gene: TRBV3-1

CDR3 protein: CASNRDSYNEQFF
J gene: TRBJ2-1
V gene: TRBV6-1

CDR3 protein: CASSRSGTLITDTQYF
J gene: TRBJ2-3
V gene: TRBV27

CDR3 protein: CATSRDLQGRPQHF
J gene: TRBJ1-5
V gene: TRBV15

CDR3 protein: CATTDRGQGSEKLFF
J gene: TRBJ1-4
V gene: TRBV19

CDR3 protein: CASSTAKLAGAYNEQFF
J gene: TRBJ2-1
V gene: TRBV27

CDR3 protein: CASSLETSGGTQYF
J gene: TRBJ2-5
V gene: TRBV7-2

CDR3 protein: CASSPAAGERFF
J gene: TRBJ2-1
V gene: TRBV18

CDR3 protein: CAGSPPKREFPTAF
J gene: TRBJ1-2
V gene: TRBV14

CDR3 protein: CSARDLGSPQEAQYF
J gene: TRBJ2-5
V gene: TRBV20-1

CDR3 protein: CASSFGGEEQFF
J gene: TRBJ2-1
V gene: TRBV5-6

CDR3 protein: CSLSGGATGAQYF
J gene: TRBJ2-3
V gene: TRBV20-1

CDR3 protein: CASKRGQGQPQHF
J gene: TRBJ1-5
V gene: TRBV27

CDR3 protein: CASSLGGGVANYGYTF
J gene: TRBJ1-2
V gene: TRBV7-3

CDR3 protein: CASSLIQGSYEQYF
J gene: TRBJ2-7
V gene: TRBV7-8

CDR3 protein: CASSPRGAGGLDALYEQYF
J gene: TRBJ2-7
V gene: TRBV11-1